This T cell receptor beta chain appears in the sequencing data of a study of cytomegalovirus exposure and HLA in healthy donors (dated by TCRdb to the late 2010s). Regarding the study in general: According to an earlier analysis of 587 of the donors, about 179 million T cells yielded roughly 110 million unique TCR beta sequences and about 300 Gb of sequence data. Roughly 300 gigabases of sequencing data and tens of millions of unique TCR sequences made up an early release that covered some 640 HLA-typed donors. Among the roughly 390 genotyped donors, around 81% belonged to the genetic ancestry cluster associated with self-reported Caucasian donors. The study was designed to test whether signatures of past pathogen exposure could be identified by cataloging public T cell receptors. Using immunosequencing, the study profiled T cell repertoires from about 620 subjects and related those repertoires to cytomegalovirus serostatus. Besides the first cohort of under 700 subjects, a separate validation cohort made up of 120 different subjects was used. To predict cytomegalovirus infection status, the study combined high-throughput TCR immunosequencing, statistical association of individual TCRs with disease status, and machine learning. A later analysis re-analyzed previously published TCR beta repertoires from roughly 630 donors and added high-resolution HLA genotyping to study TCR occurrence patterns. Rather than drawing on any new phenotypic data, the later analysis identified candidate immune exposures from TCR beta sequences and the way those sequences occurred across donors. In an earlier analysis of several hundred of the donors, high-throughput TCR beta sequencing was used to judge whether each TCR beta V gene segment behaved as functional or pseudogenic. Donor age, sex, ethnicity and CMV serostatus were compiled alongside the repertoire data. A later genetic analysis used genome-wide SNP genotypes for about 55% of the 666 donors, treating that subset as a discovery cohort. All discovery cohort repertoires had been generated on a single sequencing platform. Class I and class II HLA loci were covered by the typing at four-digit resolution. Typing coverage differed by locus: A, B, C, DRB1 and DQB1 were typed in roughly 620-630 donors, DQA1 in about 500, DPA1 in roughly 590, and DPB1 in just under 490. About five DR-DQ haplotypes were handled as single units for association and clustering, since linkage in the cohort was strong. Among about 370 genotyped donors of the cohort, an average of approximately 200,000 unique TCR beta nucleotide sequences was sequenced per donor, of which about 18% were non-productive.

Libraries came from the immunoSEQ multiplex PCR assay. For the multiplex PCR, a mixture combining 60 forward primers for TCR Vbeta segments and 13 reverse primers for TCR Jbeta segments was used. Amplification of the CDR3 region of rearranged TCR beta genes was performed with a multiplex PCR assay on genomic DNA. The amplified TCR beta libraries were sequenced on the Illumina HiSeq System as 87-base-pair reads. For the original study's pipeline: In a later analysis, some 80 million unique TCR beta chains were counted across the roughly 670 repertoires, and roughly 10 million of these chains were shared by at least two donors. To remove PCR and sequencing errors, raw reads were error-corrected and collapsed into unique sequences using a nearest-neighbor algorithm that merged closely related sequences. Alignment of CDR3 sequences to IMGT reference sequences was used to assign V, D and J gene segments. For a sequence to be retained, a match of at least six nucleotides was required to both a V gene segment and a J gene segment. Rearrangements were called productive when the CDR3 lacked stop codons and stayed in frame with V and J; all others were non-productive. CDR3 was defined by IMGT convention, running from the second conserved V-encoded cysteine to the conserved J-encoded phenylalanine. Sequences without an unambiguous match to a single V gene segment were excluded from the earlier analysis of 450 to 750 of the donors. In an earlier analysis of several hundred of the donors, V segments were called functional above 56.7% productive rearrangements and were called segregating when the between-donor standard deviation exceeded 5%. A statistical classification framework was developed to diagnose cytomegalovirus status using the catalog of TCR beta chain sequences. V and J gene assignment, in a later analysis, came from comparing TCR nucleotide sequences with IMGT/GENE-DB human TR gene sequences. The TCRdist pipeline was used in a later analysis to assign CDR3 sequences and most-parsimonious VDJ recombination scenarios. In a later analysis, every TCR beta chain was defined by the combination of its CDR3 amino acid sequence and its V-gene family, and reads without a unique V-gene family were dropped. To address suspected cross-contamination and a sequencing artifact, a later analysis removed over 500 highly shared, low-generation-probability nucleotide sequences. A later analysis calculated a clonal expansion index for each public chain from normalized within-repertoire ranks of inferred template counts. Generation probabilities in a later analysis came from a VDJ recombination model fitted to out-of-frame rearrangements, and those results were checked against IGoR. A later analysis scored TCR-TCR, TCR-HLA and TCR-CMV co-occurrence with hypergeometric tests, applying a repertoire-size bias correction to TCR pairs. In a later analysis, false discovery rates were estimated by permuting HLA or CMV assignments 20 times. A later analysis grouped co-occurring TCRs with DBSCAN, adding TCRdist sequence similarity when clustering within HLA-allele-positive subsets. Repertoires with fewer than 30,000 or more than 120,000 public chains were left out of co-occurrence clustering, as were about five repertoires with anomalous nucleotide sharing. TCRdb's version of the immuneACCESS table is confined to in-frame rearrangements and falls short of the full clone set. An unresolved V gene accounts for under half of the shortfall where checked; the remainder is of unknown origin. The DNA gave D and trimming, while V, J and clone size come from that table. The sample includes over 150,000 clones, with roughly 74% observed a single time. The ten largest clones add up to about 4.9% of the sample.

Including the terminal cysteine and phenylalanine, the CDR3 comprises 13 residues. Only the CDR3 part of the read is kept: 39 bases, read in frame from the first base. The germline V gene (reference sequence) provides CDR1 LNHDA and CDR2 SQIVND. Between the V and J ends, shortened by 6 bases and 1 base respectively, the junction contains 8 bases. Paper-wide results and their limitations: A cluster of highly shared sequence variants was judged likely to represent a technical artifact of the sequencing pipeline. A further reported finding was that TCR beta sequences accurately predicted the HLA-A and HLA-B alleles for most subjects in the first cohort. The authors suggested that the approach could potentially be extended to other disease states and immunological phenotypes. The only immune exposure information available for the cohort was CMV serostatus. Correlated functional status among segregating V segments might reflect linkage disequilibrium, but an unknown experimental factor could not be ruled out. When HLA alleles, especially DR and DQ, strongly co-occurred, attributing TCR associations to individual alleles was difficult. At a false discovery rate of 0.05, a later analysis linked about 17,000 TCR beta sequences to specific HLA alleles. Broadly in line with IMGT annotations, most TCR beta V segments showed up in productive rearrangements about 87% or about 30% of the time in an earlier analysis of under 700 of the donors. In a later analysis, HLA-associated TCR beta chains were found to be more clonally expanded and to have lower generation probabilities than equally common non-associated chains. In this cohort, only TCR beta chains were sequenced, and detectable features were limited by the absence of alpha or paired-chain data. In a later genetic analysis, fewer N-insertions in productive TCRs were reported among donors in an Asian-associated ancestry cluster than the approximately 670-donor mean. A few of the identified cytomegalovirus-associated TCR beta chains were confirmed in vitro to be specific for cytomegalovirus antigens. The classifier was reported to diagnose cytomegalovirus status with high specificity and sensitivity in both the original cohort and the validation cohort. In a later genetic analysis, a missense DCLRE1C variant was associated with V-gene and J-gene trimming of TCR beta chains, and the association was replicated in an independent cohort. Roughly 17 rarely observed V segments, including chromosome 9 orphons, were excluded from the earlier analysis of several hundred of the donors because counts were too low. Because HLA typing was unavailable for some donors at each locus, only the typed subset was used in association tests. Some IMGT-functional V segments, including TRBV6-2 and TRBV6-3, could not be told apart with the 87-base-pair reads, so those segments were excluded. According to a later analysis, most CMV-associated TCR beta chains appeared to be HLA-restricted, and the HLA associations seemed to be driven largely by CMV exposure. Most TCR sequences were seen in very few donors, while some public TCRs were found in many individuals. Several of the top co-occurrence clusters appeared to be linked to parvovirus B19, influenza, CMV and Epstein-Barr virus, according to a later analysis. A total of 164 TCR beta chains were listed by the study as associated with cytomegalovirus. Sequencing depth was assumed to be roughly uniform across donors in the presence/absence analyses, though that assumption may not hold. In a later analysis, TCR association rates were found to vary across HLA loci, with the most associated TCRs seen for DRB1 alleles and the fewest for HLA-C alleles.

The cohort consisted of some 730 healthy bone marrow donors. At the time of sampling, every cohort member was nominally healthy, though immune exposures that went unrecorded were likely present. The donor was CMV seronegative and belonged to the group of 352 seronegative cohort members. A peripheral blood sample was collected from each donor, and TCR beta sequencing was performed on peripheral blood mononuclear cells. The Qiagen DNeasy Blood Extraction Kit was used to extract genomic DNA from the blood cell samples. This clone was detected only once. Its binding antigen is unknown. It has no much larger one-base neighbor in the sample; base qualities were not kept.

The rearrangement joined TRBV19 to TRBJ2-3; a tentative D match to TRBD1 spans 6 bases. The receptor comes from a male donor in good health and CMV-seronegative. Material: PBMCs. The CDR3 here reads CASRDSGTDTQYF. The nucleotides are TGTGCCAGTAGGGACAGCGGCACAGATACGCAGTATTTT.